This TCR beta chain was sequenced in a study of T-cell memory formation after mild COVID-19. About the research overall: TCR clusters were largely donor specific.

The 5'RACE method, run with constant-segment primers, produced TCR alpha and TCR beta cDNA libraries (carrying sample barcodes and UMIs). TCRdb recomputed calls from the 5' RACE reads with MiXCR, one row per CDR3 protein. Of 250,000 to 350,000 distinct CDR3 sequences listed, just under 20% are singletons. The CDR3 consists of 14 residues. CDR1 and CDR2 (germline): SNHLY, FYNNEI. With V trimmed by 6 bases and J by 8 bases, 8 bases remained unmatched. Specimen: PBMCs or a T cell subset sorted from them (not recorded which). The V and J genes are TRBV2 and TRBJ1-4; 8 bases align to TRBD1. The clonotype originates from a man aged 18-30 years who had mild COVID-19 (a few samples of this study predate the infection). Cell type and time point are not known. The CDR3 DNA follows: TGTGCCAGCAGGGAACAGGGGGTTCGCGAAAAACTGTTTTTT. Translation gives CASREQGVREKLFF. The full variable domain, in which reference TRBV2 and TRBJ1-4 provide the parts outside the CDR3, is EPEVTQTPSHQVTQMGQEVILRCVPISNHLYFYWYRQILGQKVEFLVSFYNNEISEKSEIFDDQFSVERPDGSNFTLKIRSTKLEDSAMYFCASREQGVREKLFFGSGTQLSVL.